One TCR beta chain is described in this entry. The antigen this receptor binds is unknown. No much larger clone is present one base from it, and per-base qualities are unavailable. This sample stems from a study of blood T cell repertoires in COVID-19 (dated by TCRdb to 2018 to 2020). Some background on the complete study: Collaborator samples came from the United States, Italy and Spain and covered acute and convalescent phases of COVID-19. The prospective study material was composed of cDNA or gDNA derived from T cells, B-cell-depleted T cells, or PBMCs. Subjects who had been exposed to COVID-19, were actively infected with it, or had recovered from it provided the deeply sampled blood TCRbeta repertoires that made up the dataset. The repertoires were released in a freely available public database meant as a resource for research on the immune response to SARS-CoV-2. Samples were obtained from the ongoing ImmuneRACE study (first 160 participants) and from approximately 1,200 subjects provided by 6 global collaborators. The sample metadata nearly always contained a de-identified subject ID, COVID-19 status, age in years and sex. Where available, HLA class I and class II types were obtained from metadata supplied by the sample provider rather than from assay-based typing. On the study overall, not on this receptor specifically: The amount of clinical and demographic metadata varied by source and participant and was provided uncurated.

TCRbeta CDR3 regions were amplified from genomic DNA by means of the immunoSEQ Assay, a bias-controlled multiplex PCR. The original methods were these. The number of nucleated cells in each sample was estimated from the amplification of reference gene primers within the assay. To quantify the absolute abundance of each unique TCRbeta CDR3 rearrangement, sequence reads were collapsed and filtered. For each sample, productive Simpson clonality was calculated as the square root of Simpson's diversity index across productive rearrangements. In its TCRdb copy, this immuneACCESS table keeps in-frame sequences only and misses some clones. Where compared with another copy, unresolved V genes explain less than half of these, and the others have no known cause. V and J calls and clone size are given by that table; D and trimming were obtained from the DNA. For this sample the table gives roughly 100,000 clones, of which roughly 90% were detected only once. Together, the top ten hold approximately 3.6% of the sample.

Collaborating institutions collected whole blood in K2EDTA tubes following their own protocols. For TCRbeta analysis, collaborators shipped samples as frozen whole blood, isolated PBMCs, or DNA extracted from either of those sample types. This TCR came from a woman aged 55-69 years with acute or convalescent COVID-19. What was sequenced was peripheral blood.

CDR3 loop: CASSDIVGVNIQYF. The bases read TGTGCCAGCAGTGATATAGTAGGGGTAAACATTCAGTACTTC. In this chain, TRBV2 is recombined with TRBJ2-4; a weak D assignment points to TRBD1 (5 bases agree). The germline V gene supplies CDR1 SNHLY and CDR2 FYNNEI. V drops 3 bases and J drops 6 bases, leaving 12 bases in between. From its cysteine to its phenylalanine, the CDR3 spans 14 amino acids. Only the CDR3 DNA stays, 42 bases, in frame from base 1.